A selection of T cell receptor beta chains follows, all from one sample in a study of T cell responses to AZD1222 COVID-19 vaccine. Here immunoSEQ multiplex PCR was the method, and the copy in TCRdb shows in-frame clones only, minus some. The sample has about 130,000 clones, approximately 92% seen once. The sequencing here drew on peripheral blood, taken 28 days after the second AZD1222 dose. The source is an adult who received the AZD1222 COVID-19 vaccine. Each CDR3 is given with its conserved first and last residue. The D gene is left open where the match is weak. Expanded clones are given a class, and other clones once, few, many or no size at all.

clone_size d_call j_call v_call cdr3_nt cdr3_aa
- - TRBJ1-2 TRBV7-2 TGTGCCAGCACCTGGGACGTTAACTATGGCTACACCTTC CASTWDVNYGYTF
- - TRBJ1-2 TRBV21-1 TGTGCCAGCAGCGCCCCCTGTGAGGCGCCCTCCAACTATGGCTACACCTTC CASSAPCEAPSNYGYTF
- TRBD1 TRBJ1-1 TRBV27 TGTGCCAGCGGGACAGGGAACACTGAAGCTTTCTTT CASGTGNTEAFF
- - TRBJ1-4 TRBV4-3 TGCGCCAGCAGCCCCTACGGGGGTGAAAAACTGTTTTTT CASSPYGGEKLFF
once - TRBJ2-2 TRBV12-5 TGTGCTAGTGGTTTGGTACTCGGGGTTACCGGGGAGCTGTTTTTT CASGLVLGVTGELFF
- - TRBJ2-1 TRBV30 TGTGCCTGGAGTGTGTTGCCCGACAGGCCAAAGTTCTTC CAWSVLPDRPKFF
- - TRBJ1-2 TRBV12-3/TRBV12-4 TGTGCCAGCAGTTTTGGGGGCGCGAGCTACACCTTC CASSFGGASYTF
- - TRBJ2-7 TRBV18 TGTGCCAGCTCACCACTCCTCGAGCAGTACTTC CASSPLLEQYF
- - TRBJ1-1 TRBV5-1 TGCGCCAGCAGTACAGGGCAAGGGACTGAAGCTTTCTTT CASSTGQGTEAFF
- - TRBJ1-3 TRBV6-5 TGTGCCAGCAGTTCCCCTGAGGATGGAAACACCATATATTTT CASSSPEDGNTIYF
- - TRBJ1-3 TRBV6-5 TGTGCCAGCAGTTACGCCGGGACACCATCCGGAAACACCATATATTTT CASSYAGTPSGNTIYF
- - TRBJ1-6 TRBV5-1 TGCGCCAGCAGCCATCGACCCCTGGAGTCACCCCTCCACTTT CASSHRPLESPLHF
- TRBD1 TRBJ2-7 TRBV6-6 TGTGCCAGCACTTCGGGACAGATATACGAGCAGTACTTC CASTSGQIYEQYF
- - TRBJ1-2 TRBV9 TGTGCCAGCAGCGTTGGGGGGGACTATGGCTACACCTTC CASSVGGDYGYTF
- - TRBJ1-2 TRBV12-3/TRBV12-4 TGTGCCAGCAGTTTACGTTCAAACTATGGCTACACCTTC CASSLRSNYGYTF
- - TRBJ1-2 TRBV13 TGTGCCAGCAGCTTTGACAGGAACTATGGCTACACCTTC CASSFDRNYGYTF
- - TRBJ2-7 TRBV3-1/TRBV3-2 TGTGCCAGCAGCCAAGGCACCTGGGCTAGACCCTACGCGCAGTACTTC CASSQGTWARPYAQYF
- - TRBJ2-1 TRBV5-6 TGTGCCAGCAGCTCGGGGGCCCTCGCTTACAATGAGCAGTTCTTC CASSSGALAYNEQFF
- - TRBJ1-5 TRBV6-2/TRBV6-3 TGTGCCAGCAGCTTGGACGGATCCAATCAGCCCCAGCATTTT CASSLDGSNQPQHF
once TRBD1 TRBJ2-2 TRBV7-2 TGTGCCAGCAGCTTTTTTAGGGACAGGGAAAACACCGGGGAGCTGTTTTTT CASSFFRDRENTGELFF
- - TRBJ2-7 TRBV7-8 TGTGCCAGCAGCTTAACGTTTTCCGAGCAGTACTTC CASSLTFSEQYF
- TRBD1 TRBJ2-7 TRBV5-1 TGCGCCAGCAGCTTGGCACAGGGGTTCGACGAGCAGTACTTC CASSLAQGFDEQYF
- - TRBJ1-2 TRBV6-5 TGTGCCAGCAGTTACTCGATGGCAGGGGCTAACTATGGCTACACCTTC CASSYSMAGANYGYTF
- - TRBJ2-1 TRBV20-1 TGCAGTGCTAGTGACTGGGGCAATGAGCAGTTCTTC CSASDWGNEQFF
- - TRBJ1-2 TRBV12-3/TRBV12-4 TGTGCCAGCAAAGCATCTAACTATGGCTACACCTTC CASKASNYGYTF
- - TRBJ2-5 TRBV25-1 TGTGCCAGCAGGGAGGTGTACCAAGAGACCCAGTACTTC CASREVYQETQYF
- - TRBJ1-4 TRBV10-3 TGTGCCATCAGTGAAGGGCCGGGGCGGAATGAAAAACTGTTTTTT CAISEGPGRNEKLFF